Here is one T cell receptor (beta chain) with its context. Ten or more counts support this clonotype. What this receptor recognizes is not known. Base quality data are lacking; no much larger clone is found one base away. This entry belongs to a study of T cells in Graves' hyperthyroidism and ophthalmopathy (dated by TCRdb to about 2019). Regarding the complete study: Peripheral blood was collected at initial diagnosis, before any treatment. TCR V-J signatures able to tell the groups apart were searched for in a discovery cohort of 90 to 100 patients, of whom 40 to 45 had Graves' ophthalmopathy and about 60 had stable Graves' hyperthyroidism. Prospective prediction of ophthalmopathy was tested in an independent validation cohort consisting of 18 hyperthyroidism patients and around 17 patients who later progressed to ophthalmopathy. For training and testing, the 100 or so patients in the discovery cohort were randomly divided in a 7:3 ratio. The study also compared thyroid tissue and blood T-cell repertoires from about six Graves' hyperthyroidism patients. Following sampling, methimazole starting at 30 mg daily was given to hyperthyroidism patients, and high-dose intravenous methylprednisolone was given to ophthalmopathy patients. TCR Vbeta CDR3 sequencing of 140 or so peripheral blood samples (more than 40 ophthalmopathy, 75 to 85 hyperthyroidism and roughly 17 progressor patients) is reported in the paper.

Ophthalmopathy patients had moderately to severely active disease, with a Clinical Activity Score of 3 or more, a NOSPECS grade of 4 or more, and a disease duration of less than 3 months. Any patient with an uncontrolled infection, another autoimmune disease, pregnancy or lactation was excluded. Diagnoses relied on clinical symptoms, serum thyroxine and TRAb, thyroid ultrasound and orbital computed tomography. PBMCs were isolated from more than 9 ml of fresh peripheral blood by Ficoll-Paque density gradient centrifugation. Trizol reagent was used to extract total RNA, and RNA quality was then checked on an Agilent 2100 Bioanalyzer. Reading the germline V gene (reference sequence) gives CDR1 MNHEY and CDR2 SMNVEV. The CDR3 holds 15 amino acids from the cysteine to the phenylalanine. The entry retains the CDR3 DNA only, 45 bases that are in frame from base 1. Germline trimming amounts to 4 bases on V and 7 bases on J, with 7 as the count of junction bases outside the gene matches.

The TCR beta CDR3 regions were amplified from the RNA transcripts. The first round of RT-PCR for the TCR CDR3 was performed with the HTBI primer set and the Qiagen OneStep RT-PCR kit. A second multiplex PCR round built the libraries, followed by size selection and purification. Sequencing of the libraries was done on an Illumina HiSeq2000 using paired-end 100 bp reads. The authors' pipeline ran thus. SOAPnuke was used to process the raw data, throwing out any read that contained adapters or uncalled bases, had a mean Phred below 15, or lacked an exact constant-primer or identifier match. High-quality paired reads were merged using COPE v1.2.5, and each unique nucleotide sequence was defined as a clonotype. MiTCR v1.1 was used to align the clonotypes against IMGT TRBV, TRBD and TRBJ reference segments. Only V-J combinations with frequency above 0.0001, covering roughly 99% of repertoires, were analysed. A TCS score was defined as the ratio between F50 (clonal expansion) and ExV (chaos), using BLOSUM62-based TCRdist between CDR3 peptides within each V-J. Welch's t-statistics and random forest reduced several hundred V-J features to some 14, which were used in a naive Bayes classifier (R e1071). Clones were called with MiXCR by TCRdb after fastp trimmed the public reads at Q25, and only in-frame beta chains were retained. One record per CDR3 amino acid sequence lists the most common genes and DNA. The V and J calls and clone size come from TCRdb's table, not from the authors' own analysis. In this sample the table shows about 400,000 distinct CDR3 sequences, around 15% of which occur a single time. The ten largest make up approximately 19% of the sample.

The paper as a whole reports these results and caveats: A model built on a 13 V-J signature distinguished ophthalmopathy from stable hyperthyroidism, reaching around 88% sensitivity and around 82% specificity in cross-validation and 80%/75% in testing. In validation, the model predicted progression to ophthalmopathy with 65% to 71% sensitivity and roughly 75% specificity, a median of approximately 6.7 months before onset. Most expanded thyroid clonotypes (frequency above 0.001) were also detected in blood, suggesting blood repertoires may reflect thyroid immune responses. No statistical method was used to set the sample size in advance, and investigators knew the group allocation.

The chain employs TRBV27 and TRBJ2-3, with 11 central nucleotides matching TRBD2. The clonotype originates from a woman aged 60-70 years with Graves' ophthalmopathy. Sequenced input: blood. The CDR3 reads as follows: CASSYETSGTYTQYF. The DNA sequence is as follows: TGTGCCAGCAGTTACGAGACTAGCGGGACGTATACGCAGTATTTT.